Below are 30 T cell receptor beta chains sequenced from a single sample in a study of blood T cell repertoires in COVID-19. This table comes from immunoSEQ multiplex PCR, and its TCRdb copy is limited to in-frame clones, with some not included. The sample lists roughly 120,000 clones; more than 75% were seen once. Sample: peripheral blood. The origin of the receptors is a man aged 40-50 years with acute or convalescent COVID-19.

The chain links TRBV2 to TRBJ2-3; 8 bases are a match to TRBD2. Germline lookup yields CDR1 SNHLY and CDR2 FYNNEI. Trimming took 6 bases from V and 4 from J; bases not matched to a gene: 9. The CDR3 is 15 residues long. The chain's CDR3 is CASRTGGAAADTQYF. In DNA form, the CDR3 reads TGTGCCAGCAGGACCGGGGGGGCTGCCGCAGATACGCAGTATTTT.

The table lists this clone with a few counts. The V and J genes are TRBV7-3 and TRBJ2-3, with D uncertain. The CDR3 runs 13 residues. The V end lost 0 bases, the J end lost 4 bases, and 5 bases lay between the germline ends. Looked up from germline, CDR1 is SGHTA and CDR2 is FQGTGA. The CDR3 DNA sequence: TGTGCCAGCAGCTTAACCGTCTCAGATACGCAGTATTTT. Protein: CASSLTVSDTQYF.

The V gene is TRBV28, the J gene TRBJ1-5, with D perhaps TRBD1 (6 bases). The CDR3 is made up of 18 amino acids. Germline CDR1 MDHEN, CDR2 SYDVKM. The germline V and J ends were trimmed by 3 bases and 6 bases, with 24 bases remaining between them. The CDR3 loop is CASSLWDNYSSWAQPQHF. CDR3 bases: TGTGCCAGCAGTTTGTGGGACAATTACTCGTCATGGGCTCAGCCCCAGCATTTT.

The chain joins TRBV6-1 to TRBJ1-3; D is undetermined. V gave up 1 base and J gave up 0 bases, with 10 bases separating them. Germline V gene sequence: CDR1 MNHNS, CDR2 SASEGT. This CDR3 has 16 residues. The chain's CDR3 is CASSEDASYSGNTIYF. CDR3 sequence (DNA): TGTGCCAGCAGTGAAGACGCCTCCTACTCTGGAAACACCATATATTTT.

This clone was recorded once. This rearrangement joins TRBV4-2 to TRBJ2-1, with 7 bases lining up with TRBD2. J lost 7 bases, V lost 2 bases, and 14 bases had no gene match. There are 17 residues in the CDR3. Germline CDR1 and CDR2: LGHNA and YNFKEQ. The chain's CDR3 is CASSQSIGLAVRNEQFF. Here the CDR3 DNA reads TGTGCCAGCAGCCAAAGTATTGGTCTAGCGGTGAGGAATGAGCAGTTCTTC.

This clone has just one count. The chain couples TRBV6-5 to TRBJ2-3; 10 positions agree with TRBD1. CDR3 size: 14 residues. Germline lookup yields CDR1 MNHEY and CDR2 SVGAGI. The V segment lost 7 bases and the J segment 4 bases; nucleotides outside the gene matches: 5. This CDR3 is CASTLDRGADTQYF. DNA of the CDR3: TGTGCCAGCACCCTGGACAGGGGGGCAGATACGCAGTATTTT.

The V gene is TRBV9, the J gene TRBJ1-3; D possibly corresponds to TRBD1 (6 bases). With 4 bases removed from V and 4 bases from J, the gap between germline ends came to 15 bases. Germline V CDR1 and CDR2: SGDLS, YYNGEE. This CDR3 is built from 15 residues. The CDR3 sequence is CASSQGAGVGNTIYF. The CDR3 DNA reads TGTGCCAGCAGCCAAGGGGCAGGGGTCGGAAACACCATATATTTT.

The rearrangement uses TRBV4-1 and TRBJ2-2, with 7 bases that match TRBD2. V lost 1 base, J lost 0 bases, and 14 bases stayed unmatched. The CDR3 has 20 residues. Germline CDR1 reads MGHRA; CDR2 reads YSYEKL. As DNA, the CDR3 is TGCGCCAGCAGCCAAGGATTGGGTCTCCTAGCGGACCCGAACACCGGGGAGCTGTTTTTT. It is translated as CASSQGLGLLADPNTGELFF.

As DNA, the CDR3 is TGTGCCAGCAGCCAACGGTTAACTAGCCGTAACGAGCAGTACTTC. It translates to CASSQRLTSRNEQYF. This rearrangement joins TRBV3-1 (or the pseudogene TRBV3-2) to TRBJ2-7, with D possibly being TRBD2 (6 bases). V dropped 2 bases and J dropped 5 bases, with 16 bases sitting between them. The CDR3 covers 15 residues. The germline gives CDR1 LGHDT, CDR2 YNNKEL (reference sequence).

This clone occurred a few times. The V call is TRBV19, the J call TRBJ2-5, with 7 bases that match TRBD1. Germline trimming cut 5 bases from V and 5 bases from J; bases unmatched to any gene: 8. CDR1 and CDR2 (germline): LNHDA, SQIVND (reference sequence). The length of the CDR3 is 14 residues. CDR3 residues: CASSFGTAGETQYF. The CDR3 DNA is TGTGCCAGTAGTTTTGGGACAGCTGGGGAGACCCAGTACTTC.

This clone appeared a single time. The chain has TRBV6-1 and TRBJ2-2; 7 nucleotides line up with TRBD2. The V segment lost 4 bases and the J segment 7 bases; nucleotides outside the gene matches: 15. The CDR3 consists of 17 residues. The germline gives CDR1 MNHNS, CDR2 SASEGT. The CDR3 is CASSVLARSIGGGELFF. The CDR3 DNA reads as TGTGCCAGCAGTGTACTAGCGAGAAGTATTGGGGGCGGGGAGCTGTTTTTT.

The chain links TRBV13 to TRBJ1-1, with D unresolved. CDR3 length: 12 residues. CDR1 and CDR2 (germline): PRHDT, FYEKMQ (reference sequence). V lost 5 bases and J 1 base, leaving 5 bases between the germline ends. The CDR3 bases are TGTGCCAGCAGCCCCTGGAACACTGAAGCTTTCTTT. Amino acids: CASSPWNTEAFF.

The rearrangement links TRBV11-1 to TRBJ2-3; TRBD2 aligns across 10 bases. With V trimmed by 5 bases and J by 1 base, 3 bases remained unmatched. Looked up from germline, CDR1 is SGHAT and CDR2 is FQDESV (reference sequence). The CDR3 is made up of 15 amino acids. The CDR3 here is CASSLTSGRTDTQYF. CDR3 nucleotide sequence: TGTGCCAGCAGCCTGACTAGCGGGCGCACAGATACGCAGTATTTT.

The chain links TRBV4-1 to TRBJ2-2; D is perhaps TRBD1 (7 bases). V lost 0 bases and J 4 bases, leaving 18 bases between the germline ends. There are 18 residues in the CDR3. The V gene's germline CDR1 is MGHRA and CDR2 YSYEKL. The CDR3 is CASSQDAGRGQFTGELFF. The CDR3, as DNA: TGCGCCAGCAGCCAAGACGCGGGAAGGGGGCAGTTCACCGGGGAGCTGTTTTTT.

The chain is built from TRBV24-1 and TRBJ1-5, with 9 bases that match TRBD1. The CDR3 consists of 17 residues. Looked up from germline, CDR1 is KGHDR and CDR2 is SFDVKD. The V and J ends lost 4 bases and 0 bases, in that order; junction bases with no gene match: 6. The CDR3 is CATSDRTGDYSNQPQHF. Written as DNA, the CDR3 is TGTGCCACCAGTGACAGGACAGGGGACTATAGCAATCAGCCCCAGCATTTT.

This chain uses TRBV3-1 (or the pseudogene TRBV3-2) with TRBJ2-5; possibly TRBD1 for D (5 bases). The CDR3 has 13 residues. Per the germline V gene, CDR1 is LGHDT and CDR2 is YNNKEL (reference sequence). V lost 2 bases and J lost 5, with 9 bases in between. For the CDR3, the DNA is TGTGCCAGCAGCCAACAGGGTTACGAGACCCAGTACTTC. Encoded protein: CASSQQGYETQYF.

V usage is TRBV9 and J usage is TRBJ2-1; maybe TRBD2 (6 bases). Trimming pared 0 bases from V and 13 bases from J, leaving 11 bases between. The germline V gene encodes CDR1 SGDLS and CDR2 YYNGEE. The CDR3 has 12 residues. The CDR3 DNA reads as TGTGCCAGCAGCGTAGCTGCGGGGTCACAGTTCTTC. Protein product: CASSVAAGSQFF.

The chain uses TRBV29-1 and TRBJ2-7; D unresolved. Germline CDR1 is SQVTM and CDR2 is ANQGSEA. The V end lost 5 bases, the J end lost 4 bases, and 9 bases lay between the germline ends. CDR3 length equals 11 residues. The CDR3 DNA sequence: TGCAGCGTTCGTCAAGCATACGAGCAGTACTTC. Translation: CSVRQAYEQYF.

This clone was recorded at least ten times. The chain has TRBV5-4 and TRBJ1-1, with D possibly matching TRBD1 (5 bases). Trimming left V 4 bases short and J 0 bases short, with 13 bases between. The CDR3 contains 15 residues. The germline V gene has CDR1 SGHNT and CDR2 YYREEE (reference sequence). The CDR3 is CASSPSGGVNTEAFF. CDR3 nucleotides: TGTGCCAGCAGCCCGAGTGGGGGGGTGAACACTGAAGCTTTCTTT.

The CDR3 region is CATSGGMTGGLSYEQYF. As DNA, the CDR3 is TGTGCCACCAGCGGTGGGATGACAGGGGGCCTTTCCTACGAGCAGTACTTC. The chain recombines TRBV15 with TRBJ2-7; 10 bases fit TRBD1. Germline CDR1 and CDR2: LNHNV and YYDKDF (reference sequence). The CDR3 contains 17 residues. The ends lost 5 bases at V and 1 base at J; junction bases unmatched: 11.

V usage is TRBV2 and J usage is TRBJ1-2; no definite D call. Germline CDR1 SNHLY, CDR2 FYNNEI. V was pared by 1 base and J by 10 bases, with 19 bases between. The CDR3 runs to 15 residues. The CDR3, as DNA: TGTGCCAGCAGTGAAGGTCATGGAGGGAAGATTGACTACACCTTC. Translated: CASSEGHGGKIDYTF.

The V gene is TRBV7-3, the J gene TRBJ2-5; no firm D call. The germline V gene encodes CDR1 SGHTA and CDR2 FQGTGA. V lost 2 bases and J 2 bases, leaving 6 bases between the germline ends. The CDR3 length is 13 residues. Written as DNA, the CDR3 is TGTGCCAGCAGCTTAGGAGTACAAGAGACCCAGTACTTC. This sequence encodes CASSLGVQETQYF.

This chain connects TRBV5-1 to TRBJ2-7, with 8 bases fitting TRBD1. Trimming at V came to 4 bases and at J to 2 bases, leaving 8 bases not matched to a gene. The CDR3 runs 15 residues. Germline V gene lookup returns CDR1 SGHRS and CDR2 YFSETQ. CDR3 in DNA: TGCGCCAGCAGCACCTGGACAGGGCATACCTACGAGCAGTACTTC. Translation: CASSTWTGHTYEQYF.

Only a few counts were recorded for this clone. J is TRBJ1-1 and V is TRBV5-6; a weak D match, TRBD1 (6 bases). Trimming stripped 2 bases from V and 3 bases from J, with 11 bases between. The CDR3 spans 14 residues. CDR1 SGHDT and CDR2 YYEEEE come from the germline V gene. CDR3 protein: CASSFEQGHTEAFF. The CDR3 DNA reads TGTGCCAGCAGCTTTGAACAGGGCCACACTGAAGCTTTCTTT.

This rearrangement joins TRBV7-3 to TRBJ2-1, with D possibly TRBD2 on 6 matching bases. The CDR3 length is 15 residues. V was shortened by 1 base and J by 8 bases, with 15 bases between the two germline ends. The germline V gene has CDR1 SGHTA and CDR2 FQGTGA. The CDR3 spells CASSLRDSLSYEQFF. The CDR3 DNA follows: TGTGCCAGCAGCTTAAGGGACTCCCTAAGTTATGAGCAGTTCTTC.

The V call is TRBV5-1, the J call TRBJ2-1, with TRBD1 matching over 8 bases. With V trimmed by 0 bases and J by 8 bases, 7 bases remained unmatched. The length of the CDR3 is 15 residues. From germline, CDR1 is SGHRS and CDR2 YFSETQ. The CDR3 sequence: CASSLVQGDLYEQFF. CDR3 DNA sequence: TGCGCCAGCAGCTTGGTACAGGGGGATCTGTATGAGCAGTTCTTC.

The table lists this clone with a few counts. This chain links TRBV14 with TRBJ1-1; tentatively, D is TRBD1 (6 bases). The CDR3 has 13 residues. Germline-derived CDR1 and CDR2 are SGHDN and FVKESK. Trimming took 4 bases from V and 8 from J, leaving 14 bases between them. Written as DNA, the CDR3 is TGTGCCAGCAGCCGCCACCGGACAGACGAAGCTTTCTTT. Its translation is CASSRHRTDEAFF. The full variable domain, with the rest looked up from reference TRBV14 and TRBJ1-1, is EAGVTQFPSHSVIEKGQTVTLRCDPISGHDNLYWYRRVMGKEIKFLLHFVKESKQDESGMPNNRFLAERTGGTYSTLKVQPAELEDSGVYFCASSRHRTDEAFFGQGTRLTVV.

The rearrangement links TRBV3-1 (or the pseudogene TRBV3-2) to TRBJ2-3; weak D call: TRBD2 (5 bases). The germline V gene encodes CDR1 LGHDT and CDR2 YNNKEL (reference sequence). The CDR3 length is 18 residues. Trimming took off 4 bases at V and 3 bases at J, with 23 bases between the two ends. The CDR3: CASSRRPGTSASTDTQYF. Here the CDR3 DNA reads TGTGCCAGCAGCCGCAGACCGGGTACTAGTGCGTCTACAGATACGCAGTATTTT.

This sequence joins TRBV4-1 and TRBJ1-1; D is unclear. Germline CDR1 is MGHRA and CDR2 is YSYEKL. The germline V and J ends were trimmed by 1 base and 6 bases, with 12 bases remaining between them. This CDR3 has 14 amino acids. The CDR3 sequence is CASSQVGSPPEAFF. The CDR3 DNA reads TGCGCCAGCAGCCAAGTGGGCAGCCCCCCTGAAGCTTTCTTT.

The chain uses TRBV6-9 and TRBJ1-1; D uncertain. The V end lost 8 bases, the J end lost 3 bases, and 13 bases lay between the germline ends. Germline lookup yields CDR1 MNHGY and CDR2 SVAAGI. The CDR3 has 13 residues. The CDR3 sequence: CASGSWGDTEAFF. In nucleotides, the CDR3 is TGTGCCAGCGGCTCCTGGGGAGACACTGAAGCTTTCTTT.